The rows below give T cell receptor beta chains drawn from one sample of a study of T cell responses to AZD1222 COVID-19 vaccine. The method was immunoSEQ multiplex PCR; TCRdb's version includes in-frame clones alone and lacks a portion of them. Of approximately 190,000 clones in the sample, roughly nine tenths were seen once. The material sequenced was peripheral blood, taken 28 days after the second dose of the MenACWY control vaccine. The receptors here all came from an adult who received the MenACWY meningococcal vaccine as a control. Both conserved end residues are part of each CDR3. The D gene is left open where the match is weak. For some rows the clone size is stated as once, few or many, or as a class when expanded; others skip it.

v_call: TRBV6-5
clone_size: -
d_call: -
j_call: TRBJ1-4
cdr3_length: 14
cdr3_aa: CASSYGDSSGKLFF
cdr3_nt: TGTGCCAGCAGTTACGGTGATTCATCGGGGAAACTGTTTTTT

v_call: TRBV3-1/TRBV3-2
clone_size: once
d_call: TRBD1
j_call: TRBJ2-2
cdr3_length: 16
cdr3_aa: CASSQGHRGPVGELFF
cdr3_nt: TGTGCCAGCAGCCAAGGACACAGGGGGCCTGTCGGGGAGCTGTTTTTT

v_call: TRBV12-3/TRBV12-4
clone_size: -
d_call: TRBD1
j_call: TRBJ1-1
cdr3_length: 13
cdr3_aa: CASSWTGVPEAFF
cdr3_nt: TGTGCCAGCAGTTGGACAGGGGTTCCTGAAGCTTTCTTT

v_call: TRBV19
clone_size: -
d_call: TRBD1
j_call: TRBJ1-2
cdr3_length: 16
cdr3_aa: CASSPGTGGASNGYTF
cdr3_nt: TGTGCCAGTAGTCCCGGGACAGGGGGCGCGTCGAATGGCTACACCTTC

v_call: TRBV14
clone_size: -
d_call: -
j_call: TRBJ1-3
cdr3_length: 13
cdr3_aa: CASSQVGGNTIYF
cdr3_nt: TGTGCCAGCAGCCAAGTTGGCGGAAACACCATATATTTT

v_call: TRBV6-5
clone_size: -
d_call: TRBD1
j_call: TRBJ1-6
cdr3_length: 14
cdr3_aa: CASFFGQGYSPLHF
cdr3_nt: TGTGCCAGCTTTTTCGGACAGGGATATTCACCCCTCCACTTT

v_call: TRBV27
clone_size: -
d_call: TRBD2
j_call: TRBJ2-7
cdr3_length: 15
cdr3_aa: CASSYGLAGGGEQYF
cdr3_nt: TGTGCCAGCAGTTATGGACTAGCGGGAGGGGGCGAGCAGTACTTC

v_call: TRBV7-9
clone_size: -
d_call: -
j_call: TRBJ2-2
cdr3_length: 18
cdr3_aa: CASSSPYRPGNLAGELFF
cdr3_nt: TGTGCCAGCAGCTCTCCTTACCGCCCGGGGAATCTCGCCGGGGAGCTGTTTTTT

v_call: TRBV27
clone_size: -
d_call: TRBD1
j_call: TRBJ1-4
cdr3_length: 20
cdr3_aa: CASSLVGYPTGASTNEKLFF
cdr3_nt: TGTGCCAGCAGTTTAGTCGGGTATCCCACAGGGGCCAGTACTAATGAAAAACTGTTTTTT

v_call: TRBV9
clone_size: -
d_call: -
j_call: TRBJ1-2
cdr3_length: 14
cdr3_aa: CASSVTGQYYGYTF
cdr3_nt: TGTGCCAGCAGCGTAACAGGACAGTACTATGGCTACACCTTC

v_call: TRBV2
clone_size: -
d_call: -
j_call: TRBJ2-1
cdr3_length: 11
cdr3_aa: CASSELDEQFF
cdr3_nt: TGTGCCAGCAGTGAGCTAGATGAGCAGTTCTTC

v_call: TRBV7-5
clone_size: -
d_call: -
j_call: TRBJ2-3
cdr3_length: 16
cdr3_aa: CARSLDEREGTDTQYF
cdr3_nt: TGTGCCAGAAGCTTAGACGAGCGGGAAGGCACAGATACGCAGTATTTT

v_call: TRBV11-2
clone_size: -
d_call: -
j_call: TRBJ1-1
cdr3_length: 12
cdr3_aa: CASSLPGTEAFF
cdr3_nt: TGTGCCAGCAGCCTCCCGGGCACTGAAGCTTTCTTT

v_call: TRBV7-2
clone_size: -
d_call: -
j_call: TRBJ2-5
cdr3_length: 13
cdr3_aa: CASSPRETGTQYF
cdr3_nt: TGTGCCAGCAGCCCCCGGGAAACCGGGACCCAGTACTTC

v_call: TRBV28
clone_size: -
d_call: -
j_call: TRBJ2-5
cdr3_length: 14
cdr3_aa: CASSLTGKQETQYF
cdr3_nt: TGTGCCAGCAGTTTGACGGGGAAACAAGAGACCCAGTACTTC

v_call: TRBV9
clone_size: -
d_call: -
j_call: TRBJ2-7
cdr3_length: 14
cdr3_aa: CASSPRQGGYEQYF
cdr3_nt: TGTGCCAGCAGCCCACGACAGGGAGGCTACGAGCAGTACTTC

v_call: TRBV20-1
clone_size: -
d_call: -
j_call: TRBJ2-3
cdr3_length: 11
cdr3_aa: CSARFRDTQYF
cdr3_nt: TGCAGTGCTAGATTTCGGGATACGCAGTATTTT

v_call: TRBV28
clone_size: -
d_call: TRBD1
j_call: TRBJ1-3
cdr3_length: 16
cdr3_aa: CASSFLDRGRGNTIYF
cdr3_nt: TGTGCCAGCAGTTTCCTCGACAGGGGCCGAGGGAACACCATATATTTT

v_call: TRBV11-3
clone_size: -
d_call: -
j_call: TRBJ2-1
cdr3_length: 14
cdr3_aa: CASSPSTSRNEQFF
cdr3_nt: TGTGCCAGCAGCCCGAGCACTAGCAGAAATGAGCAGTTCTTC

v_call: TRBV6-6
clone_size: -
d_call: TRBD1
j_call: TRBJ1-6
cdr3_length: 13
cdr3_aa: CATGTGGASPLHF
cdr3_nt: TGTGCCACCGGGACAGGGGGTGCCTCACCCCTCCACTTT

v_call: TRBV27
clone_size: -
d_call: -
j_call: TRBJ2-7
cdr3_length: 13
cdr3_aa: CASSFHPYYEQYF
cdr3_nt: TGTGCCAGCAGTTTTCACCCCTACTACGAGCAGTACTTC

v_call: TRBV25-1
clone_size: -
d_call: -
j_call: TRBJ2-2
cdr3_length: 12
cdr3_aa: CASSGGTGELFF
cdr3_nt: TGTGCCAGCAGTGGAGGTACCGGGGAGCTGTTTTTT

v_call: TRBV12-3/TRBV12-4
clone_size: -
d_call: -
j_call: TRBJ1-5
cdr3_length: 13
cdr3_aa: CASSLIRGQPQHF
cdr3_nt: TGTGCCAGCAGTTTAATCCGGGGCCAGCCCCAGCATTTT

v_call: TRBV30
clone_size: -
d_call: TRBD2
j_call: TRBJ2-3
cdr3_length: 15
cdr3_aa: CAWSGASGKTDTQYF
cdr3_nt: TGTGCCTGGAGTGGGGCTAGCGGGAAGACAGATACGCAGTATTTT

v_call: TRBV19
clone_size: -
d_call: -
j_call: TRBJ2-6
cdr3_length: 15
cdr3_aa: CASLGPTRGANVLTF
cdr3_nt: TGTGCCAGTTTAGGCCCGACCAGAGGGGCCAACGTCCTGACTTTC

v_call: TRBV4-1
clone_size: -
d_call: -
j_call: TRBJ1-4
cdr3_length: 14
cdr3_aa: CASSSTTTNEKLFF
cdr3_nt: TGCGCCAGCAGCTCCACAACAACTAATGAAAAACTGTTTTTT

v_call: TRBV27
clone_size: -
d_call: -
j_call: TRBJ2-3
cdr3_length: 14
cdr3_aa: CASSLLAYTDTQYF
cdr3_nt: TGTGCCAGCAGTTTACTAGCGTACACAGATACGCAGTATTTT

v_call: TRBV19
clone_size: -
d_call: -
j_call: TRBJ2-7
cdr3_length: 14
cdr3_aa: CASSITRGLAEQYF
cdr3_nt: TGTGCCAGTAGTATAACGAGGGGTTTGGCCGAGCAGTACTTC